The text below deals with one T cell receptor (beta chain). The data stem from a study of T cell changes during pregnancy in multiple sclerosis. With 8 bases clipped from V and 2 bases from J, the junction kept 4 bases outside the gene matches. CDR1 and CDR2 (germline): SGHRS, YFSETQ. The CDR3 extends over 12 amino acids. Some clones are missing from TCRdb's copy, which holds only in-frame ones; the method was immunoSEQ multiplex PCR. The sample includes some 87,000 clones, about 96% of them seen just once. The sequencing here drew on peripheral blood, taken in the second trimester of pregnancy. The rearrangement joins TRBV5-1 to TRBJ2-7; 7 bases map to TRBD1. The receptor was isolated from a female donor with multiple sclerosis, enrolled in a pregnancy study. Here the CDR3 DNA reads TGCGCCAGTTCAGACAGGGCCTACGAGCAGTACTTC. This translates into CASSDRAYEQYF.